The 13 T cell receptor beta chains reported below all come from one sample, sequenced in a study of T cell repertoires in ileal Crohn's disease. Clones were sequenced by immunoSEQ multiplex PCR, and TCRdb holds only the in-frame ones, with some missing. Of roughly 16,000 clones in the sample, 85% to 95% were seen once. The material sequenced was ileal tissue. The receptors here all came from an adult with Crohn's disease.

The V gene is TRBV6-6, the J gene TRBJ1-5; 8 bases match TRBD1. The germline gives CDR1 MNHNY, CDR2 SVGAGI (reference sequence). This CDR3 region has 16 residues. With V trimmed by 6 bases and J by 0 bases, 7 bases remained unmatched. In DNA form, the CDR3 reads TGTGCCAGCAGACCGGGACAGGCGTTTAGCAATCAGCCCCAGCATTTT. It specifies CASRPGQAFSNQPQHF.

The chain employs TRBV19 and TRBJ2-3; D possibly corresponds to TRBD2 (5 bases). Germline loops: CDR1 LNHDA, CDR2 SQIVND (reference sequence). Between the trimmed V and J ends, which lost 6 bases and 2 bases, there was a span of 18 bases. This CDR3 has 16 residues. CDR3: CASRLYGLSNTDTQYF. The CDR3 bases are TGTGCCAGTAGACTATATGGACTTTCTAACACAGATACGCAGTATTTT. The full variable domain, in which reference TRBV19 and TRBJ2-3 provide the parts outside the CDR3, is DGGITQSPKYLFRKEGQNVTLSCEQNLNHDAMYWYRQDPGQGLRLIYYSQIVNDFQKGDIAEGYSVSREKKESFPLTVTSAQKNPTAFYLCASRLYGLSNTDTQYFGPGTRLTVL.

The chain recombines TRBV4-2 with TRBJ2-3; D is uncertain. The CDR3 loop spans 16 amino acids. Looked up from germline, CDR1 is LGHNA and CDR2 is YNFKEQ. V was clipped by 4 bases and J by 0 bases, with 14 bases between them. This CDR3 is CASSRRVTPSTDTQYF. CDR3 DNA sequence: TGTGCCAGCAGCCGCCGGGTCACCCCTAGCACAGATACGCAGTATTTT.

This rearrangement joins TRBV18 to TRBJ2-1, with 7 positions matching TRBD2. The CDR3 contains 16 residues. Trimming cost V 3 bases and J 2 bases; bases outside gene matches: 7. From germline, CDR1 is KGHSH and CDR2 LQKENI. CDR3 in amino acids: CASSPPSGVPYNEQFF. As DNA, the CDR3 is TGTGCCAGCTCACCGCCAAGCGGGGTCCCCTACAATGAGCAGTTCTTC.

The V gene is TRBV5-4, the J gene TRBJ1-2; tentative D call: TRBD1 (5 bases). This CDR3 has 15 amino acids. The V gene lost 2 bases and the J gene lost 8 bases, with 19 bases spanning the gap. The germline CDR1 and CDR2 sequences are SGHNT and YYREEE (reference sequence). CDR3: CASSLYLEGSGGYTF. The DNA for the CDR3 is TGTGCCAGCAGCTTATACCTTGAAGGGTCAGGGGGCTACACCTTC.

The rearrangement joins TRBV6-4 to TRBJ1-1; D remains unclear. The germline V and J ends were trimmed by 6 bases and 0 bases, with 8 bases remaining between them. The CDR3 is 13 amino acids. Germline V lookup: CDR1 MRHNA, CDR2 SNTAGT. The CDR3 DNA reads TGTGCCAGCAGCCTAAATTTGAACACTGAAGCTTTCTTT. Its translation: CASSLNLNTEAFF.

This clone was counted a few times. The rearrangement uses TRBV6-1 and TRBJ2-1; no definite D call. V dropped 1 base and J dropped 6 bases, with 7 bases sitting between them. CDR1 MNHNS and CDR2 SASEGT come from the germline V gene. The CDR3 runs to 13 residues. CDR3 in amino acids: CASSEVRSNEQFF. CDR3 bases: TGTGCCAGCAGTGAAGTGCGGAGCAATGAGCAGTTCTTC.

The chain has TRBV18 and TRBJ2-7; 7 bases are a match to TRBD1. Germline values: CDR1 KGHSH, CDR2 LQKENI. Trimming removed 5 bases from V and 3 bases from J; junction bases left unmatched: 7. This CDR3 region has 14 residues. CDR3 DNA sequence: TGTGCCAGCTCAGAGCCGGGACAGTACTACGAGCAGTACTTC. Protein product: CASSEPGQYYEQYF.

This clone was recorded only once. The chain uses TRBV4-3 and TRBJ2-1; 12 bases fit TRBD2. The CDR3 contains 16 residues. With V trimmed by 1 base and J by 4 bases, 2 bases remained unmatched. Per germline, CDR1 LGHNA and CDR2 YSLEER. Written as DNA, the CDR3 is TGCGCCAGCAGCCAAGGACTAGCGGGGGCTTACAATGAGCAGTTCTTC. It yields the protein CASSQGLAGAYNEQFF.

The chain uses TRBV19 and TRBJ2-2; D may be TRBD1 (5 bases). The ends were cut back, 3 bases at V and 6 bases at J, with 17 bases in the middle. The CDR3 runs to 16 residues. CDR1 is LNHDA, CDR2 SQIVND, per germline (reference sequence). This CDR3 reads CASSIYRSPTPGELFF. Here the CDR3 DNA reads TGTGCCAGTAGTATCTACAGGTCTCCAACACCCGGGGAGCTGTTTTTT.

This clone was recorded only once. The V gene is TRBV6-1, the J gene TRBJ2-5; 7 positions match TRBD2. CDR1 and CDR2 from the germline V gene are MNHNS and SASEGT. J lost 4 bases, V lost 4 bases, and 6 bases had no gene match. The CDR3 sequence is 14 residues long. CDR3 DNA: TGTGCCAGCAGTGCCCGGACTAGAGGAGAGACCCAGTACTTC. Translated: CASSARTRGETQYF.

V gene TRBV19 combines with J gene TRBJ1-5; 8 nucleotides align to TRBD1. CDR3 length: 14 residues. J gave up 2 bases and V 7 bases, and 4 bases lay outside the gene matches. Per germline, CDR1 LNHDA and CDR2 SQIVND (reference sequence). The CDR3 sequence: CASKPGQGNQPQHF. CDR3 DNA: TGTGCCAGTAAGCCGGGACAGGGCAATCAGCCCCAGCATTTT.

The chain employs TRBV19 and TRBJ1-2; possibly TRBD1 for D (5 bases). This CDR3 is built from 14 residues. Between the trimmed V and J ends, which lost 4 bases and 2 bases, there was a span of 11 bases. CDR1 is LNHDA and CDR2 is SQIVND in the germline V gene (reference sequence). CDR3 nucleotide sequence: TGTGCCAGTAGTAGTTACAGGAACAACTATGGCTACACCTTC. Protein sequence: CASSSYRNNYGYTF.